The 4 T cell receptor beta chains listed next were all sequenced from one sample in a study of T cell responses to AZD1222 COVID-19 vaccine (dated by TCRdb to the early 2020s). Preparation of the library involved the immunoSEQ multiplex PCR assay. The immuneACCESS repertoire file appears here via TCRdb, limited to in-frame rearrangements. These files lack a portion of the clones; in checked studies, under half of the deficit traces to unresolved V genes, and the cause of the others is not known. This sample lists approximately 80,000 clones; less than 95% were detected once. Of the sample, 3.3% is held by the ten largest clones. Read against the paper, the sample's time point label means: about 28 days (+/-7) after the second vaccine dose. Sequencing was performed on peripheral blood, taken 28 days after the second AZD1222 dose. The receptors come from an adult who received the AZD1222 COVID-19 vaccine.

As DNA, the CDR3 is TGTGCCAGCTCACCGGGACAGAGACAAGAGACCCAGTACTTC. Its protein product is CASSPGQRQETQYF. The rearrangement joins TRBV18 to TRBJ2-5; 7 bases align to TRBD1. Per the germline V gene, CDR1 is KGHSH and CDR2 is LQKENI. Trimming at V came to 3 bases and at J to 2 bases, leaving 3 bases not matched to a gene. This CDR3 is 14 amino acids long.

The V gene is TRBV6-5, the J gene TRBJ1-4; D unresolved. Trimming removed 7 bases from V and 5 bases from J, with 14 bases in between. CDR1 is MNHEY, CDR2 SVGAGI, per germline. This CDR3 region has 14 residues. This chain's CDR3 is CASTPRTANEKLFF. The CDR3, as DNA: TGTGCCAGCACCCCCCGGACGGCAAATGAAAAACTGTTTTTT.

V usage is TRBV6-5 and J usage is TRBJ2-7; 10 bases agree with TRBD2. The CDR3 is 15 residues long. Germline V lookup: CDR1 MNHEY, CDR2 SVGAGI. V was clipped by 6 bases and J by 6 bases; unmatched bases: 11. CDR3 DNA sequence: TGTGCCAGCAGGAGTAGCGGGAGGCGGCCTCGCGAGCAGTACTTC. It specifies CASRSSGRRPREQYF.

The rearrangement links TRBV6-5 to TRBJ2-5, with a tentative D call TRBD2 (6 bases). Germline V gene sequence: CDR1 MNHEY, CDR2 SVGAGI. The CDR3 has 13 residues. Deletions cut 8 bases from V and 4 bases from J, with 14 bases between. DNA of the CDR3: TGTGCCAGCGCCCCGGGGGAGGTAGAGACCCAGTACTTC. Translated: CASAPGEVETQYF.